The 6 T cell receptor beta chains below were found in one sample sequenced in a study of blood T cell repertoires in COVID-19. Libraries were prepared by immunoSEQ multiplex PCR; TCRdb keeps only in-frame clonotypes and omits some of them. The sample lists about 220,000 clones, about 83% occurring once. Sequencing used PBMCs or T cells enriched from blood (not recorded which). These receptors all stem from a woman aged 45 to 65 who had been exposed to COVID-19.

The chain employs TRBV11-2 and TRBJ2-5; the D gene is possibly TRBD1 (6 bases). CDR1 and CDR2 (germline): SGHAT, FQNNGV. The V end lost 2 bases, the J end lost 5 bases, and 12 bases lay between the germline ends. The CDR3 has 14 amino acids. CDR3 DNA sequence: TGTGCCAGCAGCTTAAGGGCTACAGGGGAGACCCAGTACTTC. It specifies CASSLRATGETQYF. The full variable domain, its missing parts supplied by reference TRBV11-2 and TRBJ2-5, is EAGVAQSPRYKIIEKRQSVAFWCNPISGHATLYWYQQILGQGPKLLIQFQNNGVVDDSQLPKDRFSAERLKGVDSTLKIQPAKLEDSAVYLCASSLRATGETQYFGPGTRLLVL.

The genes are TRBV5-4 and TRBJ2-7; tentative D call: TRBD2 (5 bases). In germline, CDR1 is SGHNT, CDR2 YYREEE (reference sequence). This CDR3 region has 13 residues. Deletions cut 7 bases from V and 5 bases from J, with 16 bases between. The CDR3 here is CASGPGKNHEQYF. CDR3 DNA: TGTGCCAGCGGGCCCGGGAAGAACCACGAGCAGTACTTC.

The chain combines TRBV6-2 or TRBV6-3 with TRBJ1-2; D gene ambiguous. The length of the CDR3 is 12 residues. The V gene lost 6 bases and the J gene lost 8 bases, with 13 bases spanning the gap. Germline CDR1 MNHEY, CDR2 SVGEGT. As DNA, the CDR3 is TGTGCCAGCAGCCCAGACGACTGGGGCTACACCTTC. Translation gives CASSPDDWGYTF.

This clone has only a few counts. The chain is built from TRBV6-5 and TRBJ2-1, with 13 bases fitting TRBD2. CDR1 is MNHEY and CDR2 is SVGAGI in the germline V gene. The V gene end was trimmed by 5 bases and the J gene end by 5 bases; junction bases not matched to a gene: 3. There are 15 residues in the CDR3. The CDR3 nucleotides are TGTGCCAGCAGTCCGACTAGCGGGGGGCACAATGAGCAGTTCTTC. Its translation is CASSPTSGGHNEQFF.

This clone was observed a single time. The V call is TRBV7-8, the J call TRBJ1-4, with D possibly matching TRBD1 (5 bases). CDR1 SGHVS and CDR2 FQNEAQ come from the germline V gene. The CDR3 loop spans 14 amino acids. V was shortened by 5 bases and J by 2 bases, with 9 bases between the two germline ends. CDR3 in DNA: TGTGCCAGCAGCCTCGGGGGGACTAATGAAAAACTGTTTTTT. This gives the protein CASSLGGTNEKLFF.

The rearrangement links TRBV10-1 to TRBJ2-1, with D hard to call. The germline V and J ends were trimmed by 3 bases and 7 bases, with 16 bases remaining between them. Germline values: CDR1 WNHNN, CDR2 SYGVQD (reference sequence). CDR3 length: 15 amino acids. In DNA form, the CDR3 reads TGCGCCAGCAGTGAAAATCCCCCTCCACAGAATGAGCAGTTCTTC. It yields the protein CASSENPPPQNEQFF.